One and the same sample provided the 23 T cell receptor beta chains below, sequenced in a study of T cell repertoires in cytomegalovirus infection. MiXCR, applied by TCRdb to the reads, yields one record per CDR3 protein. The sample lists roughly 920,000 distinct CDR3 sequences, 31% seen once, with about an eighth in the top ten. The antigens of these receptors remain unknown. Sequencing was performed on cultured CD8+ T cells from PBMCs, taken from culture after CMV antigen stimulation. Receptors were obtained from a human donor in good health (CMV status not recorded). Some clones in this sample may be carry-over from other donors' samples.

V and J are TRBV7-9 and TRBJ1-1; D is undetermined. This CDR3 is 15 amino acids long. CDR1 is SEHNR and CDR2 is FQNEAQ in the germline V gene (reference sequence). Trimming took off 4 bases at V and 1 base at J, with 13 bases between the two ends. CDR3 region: CASSSSSEGNTEAFF. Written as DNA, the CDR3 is TGTGCCAGCAGCTCATCTTCCGAGGGGAACACTGAAGCTTTCTTT.

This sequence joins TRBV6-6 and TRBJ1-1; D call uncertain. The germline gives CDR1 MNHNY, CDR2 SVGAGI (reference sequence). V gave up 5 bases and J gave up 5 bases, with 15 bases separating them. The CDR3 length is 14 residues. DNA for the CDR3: TGTGCCAGCAGTGTCCCGGGCGCGAGAACTGAAGCTTTCTTT. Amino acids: CASSVPGARTEAFF.

The chain's CDR3 is CASSIGAASNSPLHF. CDR3 sequence (DNA): TGTGCCAGTAGTATCGGGGCGGCATCTAATTCACCCCTCCACTTT. The gene calls are TRBV19 and TRBJ1-6; weak D call: TRBD1 (5 bases). V shed 3 bases and J shed 6 bases, with 12 bases lying between them. The CDR3 is 15 residues long. The germline V gene encodes CDR1 LNHDA and CDR2 SQIVND (reference sequence).

CDR3 loop: CASSQGAGANVLTF. The CDR3 nucleotides read TGCGCCAGCAGCCAGGGGGCTGGGGCCAACGTCCTGACTTTC. This chain uses TRBV4-1 with TRBJ2-6; possibly TRBD1 or TRBD2 for D (5 bases each). Germline V gene lookup returns CDR1 MGHRA and CDR2 YSYEKL. The length of the CDR3 is 14 residues. V lost 3 bases and J 2 bases, leaving 5 bases between the germline ends.

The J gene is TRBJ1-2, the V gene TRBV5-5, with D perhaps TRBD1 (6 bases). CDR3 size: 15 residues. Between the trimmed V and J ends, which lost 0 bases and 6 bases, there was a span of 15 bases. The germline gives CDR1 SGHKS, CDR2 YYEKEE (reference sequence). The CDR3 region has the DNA TGTGCCAGCAGCTTGGTGGCAGGGGAGGAGGATGGCTACACCTTC. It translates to CASSLVAGEEDGYTF.

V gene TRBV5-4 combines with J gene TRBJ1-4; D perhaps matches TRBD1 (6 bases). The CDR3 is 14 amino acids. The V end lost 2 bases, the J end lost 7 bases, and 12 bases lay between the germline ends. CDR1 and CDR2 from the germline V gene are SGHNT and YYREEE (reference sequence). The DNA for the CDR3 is TGTGCCAGCAGCTTAAAGGGGGGATTTGAAAAACTGTTTTTT. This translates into CASSLKGGFEKLFF.

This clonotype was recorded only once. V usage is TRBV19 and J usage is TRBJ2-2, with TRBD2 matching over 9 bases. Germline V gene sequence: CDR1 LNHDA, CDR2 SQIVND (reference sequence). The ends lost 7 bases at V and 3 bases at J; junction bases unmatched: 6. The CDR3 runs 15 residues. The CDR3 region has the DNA TGTGCCAGTACCCTTAGCGGGGGCTACACCGGGGAGCTGTTTTTT. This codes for CASTLSGGYTGELFF.

The CDR3 DNA sequence: TGCAGTGCAGCCTTTAGCGGGGGCTACGAGCAGTACTTC. Translating it yields CSAAFSGGYEQYF. The chain combines TRBV20-1 with TRBJ2-7, with 9 positions matching TRBD2. Per germline, CDR1 DFQATT and CDR2 SNEGSKA (reference sequence). CDR3 size: 13 residues. V lost 6 bases to trimming and J lost 3 bases; unmatched junction nucleotides: 6.

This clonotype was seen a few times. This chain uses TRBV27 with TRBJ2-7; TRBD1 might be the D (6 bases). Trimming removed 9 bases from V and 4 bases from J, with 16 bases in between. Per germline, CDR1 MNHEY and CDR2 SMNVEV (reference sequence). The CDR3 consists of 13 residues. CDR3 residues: CASSPATGYEQYV. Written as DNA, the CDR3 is TGTGCCAGTAGTCCCGCGACAGGTTACGAGCAGTACGTC.

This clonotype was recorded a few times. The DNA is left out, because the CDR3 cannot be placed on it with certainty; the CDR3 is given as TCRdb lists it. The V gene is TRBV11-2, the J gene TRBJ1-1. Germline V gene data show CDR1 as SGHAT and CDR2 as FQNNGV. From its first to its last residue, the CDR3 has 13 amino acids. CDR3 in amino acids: CASSLVALGATFF.

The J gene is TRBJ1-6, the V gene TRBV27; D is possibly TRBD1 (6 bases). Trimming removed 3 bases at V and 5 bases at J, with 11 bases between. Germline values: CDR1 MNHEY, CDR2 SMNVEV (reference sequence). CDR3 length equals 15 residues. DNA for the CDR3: TGTGCCAGCAGTTTCCGCAGGGGACATAATTCACCCCTCCACTTT. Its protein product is CASSFRRGHNSPLHF.

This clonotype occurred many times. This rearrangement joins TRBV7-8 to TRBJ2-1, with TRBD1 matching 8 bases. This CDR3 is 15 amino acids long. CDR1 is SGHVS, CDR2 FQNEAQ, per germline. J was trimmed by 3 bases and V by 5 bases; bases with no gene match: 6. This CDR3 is CASSAGQGIYNEQFF. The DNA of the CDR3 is TGTGCCAGCAGCGCTGGACAGGGTATCTACAATGAGCAGTTCTTC.

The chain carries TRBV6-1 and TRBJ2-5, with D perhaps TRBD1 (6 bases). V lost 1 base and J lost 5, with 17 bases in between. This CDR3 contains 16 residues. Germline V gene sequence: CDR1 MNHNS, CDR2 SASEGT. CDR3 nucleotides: TGTGCCAGCAGTGAAGAAAGGGTCAGGGGATCCGAGACCCAGTACTTC. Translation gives CASSEERVRGSETQYF.

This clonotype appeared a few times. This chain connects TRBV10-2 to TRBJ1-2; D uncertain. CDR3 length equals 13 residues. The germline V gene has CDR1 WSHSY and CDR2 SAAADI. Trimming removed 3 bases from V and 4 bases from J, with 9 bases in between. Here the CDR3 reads CASSDRILYGYTF. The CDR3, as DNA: TGCGCCAGCAGTGATAGGATCCTCTATGGCTACACCTTC.

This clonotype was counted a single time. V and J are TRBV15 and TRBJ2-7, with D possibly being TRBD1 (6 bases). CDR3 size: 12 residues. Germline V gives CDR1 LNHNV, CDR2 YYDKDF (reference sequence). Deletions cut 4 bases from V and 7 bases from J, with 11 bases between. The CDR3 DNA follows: TGTGCCACCAGCACTACAGGGTTAGAGCAGTACTTC. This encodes CATSTTGLEQYF.

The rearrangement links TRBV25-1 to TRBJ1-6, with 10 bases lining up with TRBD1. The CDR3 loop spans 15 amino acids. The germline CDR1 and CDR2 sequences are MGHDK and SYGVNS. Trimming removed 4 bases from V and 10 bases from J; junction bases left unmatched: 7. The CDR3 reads CASSVRGTGESPLHF. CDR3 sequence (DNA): TGTGCCAGCAGTGTAAGAGGGACAGGGGAATCACCCCTCCACTTT.

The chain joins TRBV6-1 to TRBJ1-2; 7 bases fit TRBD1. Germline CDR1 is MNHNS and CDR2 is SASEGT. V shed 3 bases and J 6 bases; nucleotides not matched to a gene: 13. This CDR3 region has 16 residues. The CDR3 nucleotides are TGTGCCAGCAGTGACCCATGGACAGGAGTGGCGGATGGCTACACCTTC. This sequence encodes CASSDPWTGVADGYTF.

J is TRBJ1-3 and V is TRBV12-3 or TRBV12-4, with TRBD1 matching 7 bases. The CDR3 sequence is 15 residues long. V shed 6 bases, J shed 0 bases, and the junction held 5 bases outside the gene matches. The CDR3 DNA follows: TGTGCCAGCAGCGGGGGGACAGTCTCTGGAAACACCATATATTTT. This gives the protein CASSGGTVSGNTIYF.

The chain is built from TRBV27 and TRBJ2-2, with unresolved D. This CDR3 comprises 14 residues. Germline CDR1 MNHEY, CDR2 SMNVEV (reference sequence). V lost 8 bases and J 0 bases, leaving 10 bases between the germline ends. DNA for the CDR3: TGTGCCAGCTACCCGATTGCGAACACCGGGGAGCTGTTTTTT. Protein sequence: CASYPIANTGELFF.

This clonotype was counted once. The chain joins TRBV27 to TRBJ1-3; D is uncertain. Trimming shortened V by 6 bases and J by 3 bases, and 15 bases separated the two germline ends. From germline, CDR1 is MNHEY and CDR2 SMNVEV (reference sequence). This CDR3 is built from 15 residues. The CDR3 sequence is CASSERPLGGNTIYF. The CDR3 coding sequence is TGTGCCAGCAGCGAACGGCCACTCGGTGGAAACACCATATATTTT.

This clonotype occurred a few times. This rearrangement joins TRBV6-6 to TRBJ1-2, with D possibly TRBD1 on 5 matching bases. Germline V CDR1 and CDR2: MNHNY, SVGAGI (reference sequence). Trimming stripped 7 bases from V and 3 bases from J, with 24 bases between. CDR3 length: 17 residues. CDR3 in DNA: TGTGCCAGCACCCAATCCTCAAGTGGGGCCGGTCACTATGGCTACACCTTC. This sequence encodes CASTQSSSGAGHYGYTF.

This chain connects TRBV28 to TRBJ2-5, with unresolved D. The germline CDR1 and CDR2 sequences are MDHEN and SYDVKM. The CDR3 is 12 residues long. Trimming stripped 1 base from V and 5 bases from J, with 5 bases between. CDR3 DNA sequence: TGTGCCAGCAGTTTATTCGTCGAGACCCAGTACTTC. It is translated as CASSLFVETQYF.

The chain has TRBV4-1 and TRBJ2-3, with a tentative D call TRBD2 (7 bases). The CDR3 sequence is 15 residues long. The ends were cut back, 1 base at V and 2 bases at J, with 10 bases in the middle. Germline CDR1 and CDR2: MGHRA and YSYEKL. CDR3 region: CASSQVGGHTDTQYF. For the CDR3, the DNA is TGCGCCAGCAGCCAAGTCGGGGGGCACACAGATACGCAGTATTTT.